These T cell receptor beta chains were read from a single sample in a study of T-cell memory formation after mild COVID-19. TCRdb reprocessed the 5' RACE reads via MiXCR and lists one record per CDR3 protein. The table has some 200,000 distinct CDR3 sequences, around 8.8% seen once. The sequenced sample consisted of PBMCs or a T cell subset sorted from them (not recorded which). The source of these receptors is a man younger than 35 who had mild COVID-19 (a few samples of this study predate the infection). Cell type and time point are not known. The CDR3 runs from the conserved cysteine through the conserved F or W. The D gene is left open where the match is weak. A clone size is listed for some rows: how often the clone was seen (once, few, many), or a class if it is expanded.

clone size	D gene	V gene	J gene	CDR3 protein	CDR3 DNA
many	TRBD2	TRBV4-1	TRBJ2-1	CASSQTGLAGGRTYNEQFF	TGCGCCAGCAGCCAGACCGGACTAGCGGGGGGCCGAACCTACAATGAGCAGTTCTTC
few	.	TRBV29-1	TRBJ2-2	CSARVIDTGELFF	TGCAGCGCCAGGGTTATCGACACCGGGGAGCTGTTTTTT
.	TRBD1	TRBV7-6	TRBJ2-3	CASSYRQGLTDTQYF	TGTGCCAGCAGCTATCGACAGGGCCTCACAGATACGCAGTATTTT
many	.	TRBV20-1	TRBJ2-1	CSAPRTSSSYNEQFF	TGCAGTGCTCCGAGGACTTCTAGCTCCTACAATGAGCAGTTCTTC
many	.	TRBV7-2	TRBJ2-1	CASSHRDIYNEQFF	TGTGCCAGCAGCCATCGGGATATATACAATGAGCAGTTCTTC
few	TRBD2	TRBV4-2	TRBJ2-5	CASSQDGTSGGALYF	TGTGCCAGCAGCCAAGACGGGACTAGCGGGGGGGCTCTGTACTTC
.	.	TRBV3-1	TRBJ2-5	CASSQGPTAEETQYF	TGTGCCAGCAGCCAAGGACCGACAGCCGAAGAGACCCAGTACTTC
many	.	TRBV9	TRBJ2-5	CASSISQGLQETQYF	TGTGCCAGCAGCATTAGCCAAGGGCTACAAGAGACCCAGTACTTC
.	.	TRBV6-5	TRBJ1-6	CASSYLVGVDGYNSPLHF	TGTGCCAGCAGTTACTTGGTGGGAGTTGACGGTTATAATTCACCCCTCCACTTT
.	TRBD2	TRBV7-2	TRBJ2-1	CASGDYSEQFF	TGTGCCAGCGGGGACTATAGTGAGCAGTTCTTC
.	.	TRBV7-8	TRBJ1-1	CASSLGTYTEAFF	TGTGCCAGCAGCTTAGGGACCTACACTGAAGCTTTCTTT
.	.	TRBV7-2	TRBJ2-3	CASSPFSPSTDTQYF	TGTGCCAGCAGCCCCTTCTCGCCTAGCACAGATACGCAGTATTTT
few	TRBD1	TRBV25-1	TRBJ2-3	CASSEEGQGETDTQYF	TGTGCCAGCAGTGAAGAGGGACAGGGGGAAACAGATACGCAGTATTTT
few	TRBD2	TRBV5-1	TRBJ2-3	CASRTGGDRTDTQYF	TGCGCCAGCAGAACGGGAGGGGACCGCACAGATACGCAGTATTTT
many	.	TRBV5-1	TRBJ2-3	CASSLPTWPDTQYF	TGCGCCAGCAGCTTGCCGACGTGGCCAGATACGCAGTATTTT
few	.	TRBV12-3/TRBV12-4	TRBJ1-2	CASSFLGAEGYTF	TGTGCCAGCAGTTTTTTGGGGGCTGAGGGCTACACCTTC
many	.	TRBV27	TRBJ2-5	CASSPSSRGRETQYF	TGTGCCAGCAGTCCCAGCTCCAGGGGTAGGGAGACCCAGTACTTC
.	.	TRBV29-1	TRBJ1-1	CSVTRFMNTEAFF	TGCAGCGTTACCAGGTTTATGAACACTGAAGCTTTCTTT
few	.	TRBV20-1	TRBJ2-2	CSARDTTNTGELFF	TGCAGTGCTAGAGACACTACGAACACCGGGGAGCTGTTTTTT
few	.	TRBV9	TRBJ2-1	CASSANRAAPYNEQFF	TGTGCCAGCAGCGCTAACAGGGCCGCACCGTACAATGAGCAGTTCTTC
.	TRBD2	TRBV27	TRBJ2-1	CASSKAGLAGGQIEQFF	TGTGCCAGCAGTAAGGCGGGACTAGCGGGGGGGCAGATTGAGCAGTTCTTC
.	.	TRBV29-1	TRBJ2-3	CSVAAHEDTQYF	TGCAGCGTTGCTGCTCACGAAGATACGCAGTATTTT
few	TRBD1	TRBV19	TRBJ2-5	CASGQGSRETQYF	TGTGCCAGCGGACAGGGATCAAGGGAGACCCAGTACTTC
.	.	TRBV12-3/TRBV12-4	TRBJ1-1	CASSLPSGVLNTEAFF	TGTGCCAGCAGTTTACCCTCAGGGGTTTTGAACACTGAAGCTTTCTTT
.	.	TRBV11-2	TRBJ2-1	CASSPVGNEQFF	TGTGCCAGCAGCCCCGTTGGGAATGAGCAGTTCTTC
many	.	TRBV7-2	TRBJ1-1	CASSSGFMYTEAFF	TGTGCCAGCAGCTCAGGTTTCATGTACACTGAAGCTTTCTTT
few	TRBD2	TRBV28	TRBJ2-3	CASSLDGGGEPDTQYF	TGTGCCAGCAGTTTAGACGGCGGGGGGGAACCAGATACGCAGTATTTT
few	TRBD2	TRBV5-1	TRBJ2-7	CASRVLAGDSQQYF	TGCGCCAGCAGGGTACTAGCGGGGGACTCGCAGCAGTACTTC
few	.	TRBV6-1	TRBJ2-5	CASFRRDMGFGTQYF	TGTGCCAGCTTCCGAAGGGATATGGGGTTCGGGACCCAGTACTTC
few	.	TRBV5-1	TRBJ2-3	CASSLLSSRADTQYF	TGCGCCAGCAGCTTGTTGTCCTCCCGGGCGGATACGCAGTATTTT
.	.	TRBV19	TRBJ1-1	CASTGQAGTEAFF	TGTGCCAGCACGGGGCAGGCTGGCACTGAAGCTTTCTTT
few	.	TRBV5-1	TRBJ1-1	CASSSLSVGNTEAFF	TGCGCCAGCAGCTCCCTTTCCGTGGGGAACACTGAAGCTTTCTTT
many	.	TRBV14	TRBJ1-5	CASSQGPNQPQHF	TGTGCCAGCAGCCAAGGCCCCAATCAGCCCCAGCATTTT
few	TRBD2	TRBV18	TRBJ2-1	CASSPSEGGLANNEQFF	TGTGCCAGCTCACCCAGCGAAGGGGGACTAGCCAACAATGAGCAGTTCTTC
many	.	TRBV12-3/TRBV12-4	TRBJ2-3	CASSLRSHTDTQYF	TGTGCCAGCAGTTTAAGATCCCACACAGATACGCAGTATTTT
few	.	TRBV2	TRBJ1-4	CASLRQINEKLFF	TGTGCCAGCCTGAGACAGATTAATGAAAAACTGTTTTTT
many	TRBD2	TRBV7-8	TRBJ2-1	CASSFGGERGRYNEQFF	TGTGCCAGCAGCTTTGGCGGAGAGCGGGGCCGCTACAATGAGCAGTTCTTC